This T cell receptor (beta chain) was retrieved from a study of molecular identifiers for immune sequencing clone quantification. Whole-study context: RNA, taken in replicates from about 20,000 or 100,000 naive CD8 cells, was split five ways, with four sequenced. Study-level points and caveats: Clones above 20 RNA copies held over 97% of effector molecules, under 1% in naive cells. Barcode-sharing identical TCR molecules could underestimate highly expanded clone sizes.

From 20,000 to 1,000,000 sorted cells, naive CD8 libraries were generated with 10%, 30% or 50% RNA. Note on this clonotype: Its target is unknown. The missing conserved phenylalanine or tryptophan at the end of this CDR3 makes a read error likely.

The CDR3 has 14 residues. TCRdb reprocessed the PCR reads via MiXCR and lists one record per CDR3 protein. The sample contains about 510,000 distinct CDR3 sequences, approximately 25% of which appear only once. V and J are TRBV5-3 and TRBJ1-1; weak D call: TRBD1 (5 bases). Being an ORF, TRBV5-3 has a function that is uncertain. The TCR originated in a human donor in good health. Some libraries in this study had Jurkat cell RNA spiked in. Sequencing input: naive CD8+ T cells from blood, with Jurkat cell RNA spiked in. Noted subset: FACS-sorted CD8+CD4-CCR7+CD45RA+ naive T cells. The CDR3, as DNA: TGTGCCAGCAGCTTAGGGGATTCGAACACTGAAGCTTTCCTT. It translates to CASSLGDSNTEAFL.